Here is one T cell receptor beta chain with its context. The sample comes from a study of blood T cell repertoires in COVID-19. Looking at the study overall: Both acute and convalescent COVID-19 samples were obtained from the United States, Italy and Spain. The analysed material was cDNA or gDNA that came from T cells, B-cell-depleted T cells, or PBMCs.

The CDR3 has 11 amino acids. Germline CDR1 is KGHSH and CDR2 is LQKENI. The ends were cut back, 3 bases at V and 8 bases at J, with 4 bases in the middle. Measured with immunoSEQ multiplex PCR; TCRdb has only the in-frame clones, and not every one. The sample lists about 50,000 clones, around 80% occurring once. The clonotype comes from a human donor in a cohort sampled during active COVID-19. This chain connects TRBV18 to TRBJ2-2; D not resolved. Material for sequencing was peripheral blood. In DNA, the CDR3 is TGTGCCAGCTCACCCGAGGGGGAGCTGTTTTTT. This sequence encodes CASSPEGELFF.